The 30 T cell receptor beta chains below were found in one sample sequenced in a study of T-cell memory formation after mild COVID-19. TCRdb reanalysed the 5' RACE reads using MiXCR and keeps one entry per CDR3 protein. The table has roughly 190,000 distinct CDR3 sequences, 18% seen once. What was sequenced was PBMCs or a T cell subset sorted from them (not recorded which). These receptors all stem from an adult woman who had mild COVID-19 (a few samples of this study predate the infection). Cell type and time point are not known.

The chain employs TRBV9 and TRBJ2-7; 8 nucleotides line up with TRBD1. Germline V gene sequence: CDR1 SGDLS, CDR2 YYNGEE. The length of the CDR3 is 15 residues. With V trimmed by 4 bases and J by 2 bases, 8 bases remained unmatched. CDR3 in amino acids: CASSPGTGAPYEQYF. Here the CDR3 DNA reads TGTGCCAGCAGCCCAGGGACAGGAGCACCCTACGAGCAGTACTTC.

CDR3 sequence: CSARGRGQTGELFF. The CDR3 DNA sequence: TGCAGTGCTAGAGGCAGGGGGCAAACCGGGGAGCTGTTTTTT. The J gene is TRBJ2-2, the V gene TRBV20-1; 8 nucleotides align to TRBD1. Losses at the gene ends were 1 base for V and 5 bases for J; bases not matched to a gene: 3. Germline lookup yields CDR1 DFQATT and CDR2 SNEGSKA (reference sequence). This CDR3 contains 14 residues.

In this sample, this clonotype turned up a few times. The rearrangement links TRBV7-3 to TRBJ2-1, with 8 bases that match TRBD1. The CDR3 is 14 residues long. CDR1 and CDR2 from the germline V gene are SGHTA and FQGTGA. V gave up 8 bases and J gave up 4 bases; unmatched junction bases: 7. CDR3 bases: TGTGCCAGCGGCCAGGGGGCGGGGTACAATGAGCAGTTCTTC. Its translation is CASGQGAGYNEQFF.

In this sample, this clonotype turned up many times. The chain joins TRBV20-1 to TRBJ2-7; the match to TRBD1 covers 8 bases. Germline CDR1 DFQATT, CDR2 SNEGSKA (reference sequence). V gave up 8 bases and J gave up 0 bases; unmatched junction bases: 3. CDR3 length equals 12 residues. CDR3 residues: CSPGQGSYEQYF. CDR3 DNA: TGCAGTCCCGGACAGGGCTCCTACGAGCAGTACTTC.

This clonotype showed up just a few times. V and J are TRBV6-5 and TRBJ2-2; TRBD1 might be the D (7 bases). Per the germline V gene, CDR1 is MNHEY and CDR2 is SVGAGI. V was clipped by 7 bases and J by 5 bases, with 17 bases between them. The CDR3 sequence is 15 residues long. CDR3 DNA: TGTGCCAGCAATCCTCGGGCAGGGGGGACCGGGGAGCTGTTTTTT. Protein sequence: CASNPRAGGTGELFF.

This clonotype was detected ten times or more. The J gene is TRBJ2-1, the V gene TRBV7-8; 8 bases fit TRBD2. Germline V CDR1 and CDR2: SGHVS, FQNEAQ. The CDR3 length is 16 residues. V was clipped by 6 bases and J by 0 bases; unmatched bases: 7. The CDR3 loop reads CASRRLAPSSYNEQFF. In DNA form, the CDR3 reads TGTGCCAGCAGACGACTAGCGCCAAGCTCCTACAATGAGCAGTTCTTC. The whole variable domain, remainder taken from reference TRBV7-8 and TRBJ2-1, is GAGVSQSPRYKVAKRGQDVALRCDPISGHVSLFWYQQALGQGPEFLTYFQNEAQLDKSGLPSDRFFAERPEGSVSTLKIQRTQQEDSAVYLCASRRLAPSSYNEQFFGPGTRLTVL.

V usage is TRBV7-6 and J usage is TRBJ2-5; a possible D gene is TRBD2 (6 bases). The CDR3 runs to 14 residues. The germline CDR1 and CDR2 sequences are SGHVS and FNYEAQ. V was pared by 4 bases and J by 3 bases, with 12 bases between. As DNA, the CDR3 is TGTGCCAGCAGCTCTCCCGGGACTGAAGAGACCCAGTACTTC. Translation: CASSSPGTEETQYF.

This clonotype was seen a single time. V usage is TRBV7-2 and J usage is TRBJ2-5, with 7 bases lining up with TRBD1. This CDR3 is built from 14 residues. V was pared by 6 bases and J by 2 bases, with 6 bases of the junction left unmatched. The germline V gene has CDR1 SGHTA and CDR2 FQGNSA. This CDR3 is CASRTLTGQETQYF. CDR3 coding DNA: TGTGCCAGCAGGACTCTGACAGGGCAAGAGACCCAGTACTTC. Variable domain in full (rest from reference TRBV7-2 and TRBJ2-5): GAGVSQSPSNKVTEKGKDVELRCDPISGHTALYWYRQSLGQGLEFLIYFQGNSAPDKSGLPSDRFSAERTGGSVSTLTIQRTQQEDSAVYLCASRTLTGQETQYFGPGTRLLVL.

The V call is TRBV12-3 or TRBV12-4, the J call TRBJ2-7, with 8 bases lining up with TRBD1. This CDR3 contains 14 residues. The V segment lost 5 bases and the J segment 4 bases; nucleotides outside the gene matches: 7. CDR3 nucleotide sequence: TGTGCCAGCAGTGCGGACAGGGTGTCTTACGAGCAGTACTTC. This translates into CASSADRVSYEQYF.

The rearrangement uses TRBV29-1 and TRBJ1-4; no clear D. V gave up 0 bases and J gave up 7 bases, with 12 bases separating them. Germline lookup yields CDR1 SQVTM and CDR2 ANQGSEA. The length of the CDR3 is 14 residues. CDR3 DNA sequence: TGCAGCGTTGAAGATCTGCGGAGGGTTGAAAAACTGTTTTTT. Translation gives CSVEDLRRVEKLFF.

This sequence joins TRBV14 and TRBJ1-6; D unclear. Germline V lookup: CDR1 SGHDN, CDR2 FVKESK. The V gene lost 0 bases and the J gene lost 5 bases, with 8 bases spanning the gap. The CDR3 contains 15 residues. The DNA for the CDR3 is TGTGCCAGCAGCCAAGATGGGCGGAATAATTCACCCCTCCACTTT. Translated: CASSQDGRNNSPLHF.

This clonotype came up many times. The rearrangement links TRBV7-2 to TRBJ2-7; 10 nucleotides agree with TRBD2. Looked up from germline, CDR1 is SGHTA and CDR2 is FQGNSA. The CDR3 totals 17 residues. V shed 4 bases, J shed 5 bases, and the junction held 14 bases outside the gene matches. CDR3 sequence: CASSSHRLAGTPDEQYF. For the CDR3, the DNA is TGTGCCAGCAGCTCCCACCGACTAGCGGGTACTCCCGACGAGCAGTACTTC.

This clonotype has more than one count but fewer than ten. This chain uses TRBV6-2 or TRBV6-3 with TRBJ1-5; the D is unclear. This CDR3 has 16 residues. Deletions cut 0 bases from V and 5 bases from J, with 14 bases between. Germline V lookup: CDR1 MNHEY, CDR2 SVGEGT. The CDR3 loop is CASSYSSVMGDQPQHF. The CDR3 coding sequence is TGTGCCAGCAGTTACTCAAGTGTTATGGGCGATCAGCCCCAGCATTTT.

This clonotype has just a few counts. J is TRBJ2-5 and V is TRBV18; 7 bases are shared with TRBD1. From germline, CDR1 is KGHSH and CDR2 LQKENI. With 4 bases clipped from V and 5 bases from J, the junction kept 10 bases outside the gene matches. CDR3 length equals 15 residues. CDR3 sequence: CASSLLQGLGETQYF. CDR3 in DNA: TGTGCCAGCTCACTGCTACAGGGGCTCGGGGAGACCCAGTACTTC.

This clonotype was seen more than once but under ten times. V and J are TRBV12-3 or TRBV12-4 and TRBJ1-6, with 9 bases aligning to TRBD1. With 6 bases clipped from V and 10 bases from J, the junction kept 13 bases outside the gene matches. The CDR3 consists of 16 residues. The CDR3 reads CASRSSGTGRESPLHF. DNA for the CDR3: TGTGCCAGCAGATCCTCCGGGACAGGGAGGGAATCACCCCTCCACTTT.

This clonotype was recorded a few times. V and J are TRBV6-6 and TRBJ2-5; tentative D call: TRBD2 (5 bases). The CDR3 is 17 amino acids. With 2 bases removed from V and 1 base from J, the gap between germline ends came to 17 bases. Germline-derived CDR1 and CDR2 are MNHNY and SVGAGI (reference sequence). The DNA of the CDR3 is TGTGCCAGCAGTTACCCAACCTCCCCGGACTTCCAAGAGACCCAGTACTTC. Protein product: CASSYPTSPDFQETQYF.

CDR3 coding DNA: TGTGCCAGCAGCCTGACCGTATTCAGGGGGCCCCAGCATTTT. Protein sequence: CASSLTVFRGPQHF. The chain joins TRBV6-5 to TRBJ1-5; perhaps TRBD1 as D (6 bases). The CDR3 contains 14 residues. The germline gives CDR1 MNHEY, CDR2 SVGAGI. Trimming removed 6 bases from V and 9 bases from J, with 18 bases in between.

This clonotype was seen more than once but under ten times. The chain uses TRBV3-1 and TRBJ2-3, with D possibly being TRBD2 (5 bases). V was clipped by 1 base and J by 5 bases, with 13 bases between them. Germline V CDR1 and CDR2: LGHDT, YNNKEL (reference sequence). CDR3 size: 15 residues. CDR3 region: CASSQGRGAGDTQYF. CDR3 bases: TGTGCCAGCAGCCAAGGTCGGGGAGCCGGAGATACGCAGTATTTT.

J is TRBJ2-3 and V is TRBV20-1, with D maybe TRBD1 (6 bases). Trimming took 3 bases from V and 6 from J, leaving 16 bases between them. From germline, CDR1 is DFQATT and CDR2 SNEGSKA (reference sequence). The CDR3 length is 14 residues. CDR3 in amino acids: CSASYWGQGDTQYF. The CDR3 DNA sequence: TGCAGTGCTAGTTATTGGGGCCAGGGGGATACGCAGTATTTT.

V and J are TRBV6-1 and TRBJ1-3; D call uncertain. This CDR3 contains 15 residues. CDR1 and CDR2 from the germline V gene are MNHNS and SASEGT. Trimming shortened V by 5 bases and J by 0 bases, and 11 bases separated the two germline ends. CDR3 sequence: CASSLGFLSGNTIYF. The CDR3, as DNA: TGTGCCAGCAGTTTAGGCTTTCTCTCTGGAAACACCATATATTTT.

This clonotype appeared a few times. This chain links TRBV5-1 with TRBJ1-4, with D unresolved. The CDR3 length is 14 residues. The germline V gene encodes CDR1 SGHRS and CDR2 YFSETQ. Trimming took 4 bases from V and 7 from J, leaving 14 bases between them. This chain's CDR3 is CASSPGSGTEKLFF. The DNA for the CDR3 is TGCGCCAGCAGCCCCGGCTCCGGCACTGAAAAACTGTTTTTT.

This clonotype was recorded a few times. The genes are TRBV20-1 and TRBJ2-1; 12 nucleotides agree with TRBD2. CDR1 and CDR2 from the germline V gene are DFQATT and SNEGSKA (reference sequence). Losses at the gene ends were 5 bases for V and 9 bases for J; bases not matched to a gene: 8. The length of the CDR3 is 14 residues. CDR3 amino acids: CSAPSSGGAGEQFF. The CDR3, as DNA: TGCAGTGCTCCTTCTAGCGGGGGGGCCGGTGAGCAGTTCTTC.

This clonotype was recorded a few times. CDR3 in DNA: TGCAGTGCTAGGGCTAGACTAGCGGGGAGCACAGATACGCAGTATTTT. This gives the protein CSARARLAGSTDTQYF. The rearrangement uses TRBV20-1 and TRBJ2-3; TRBD2 agrees at 11 bases. The CDR3 is made up of 16 amino acids. V lost 3 bases, J lost 0 bases, and 5 bases stayed unmatched. Germline CDR1 reads DFQATT; CDR2 reads SNEGSKA (reference sequence).

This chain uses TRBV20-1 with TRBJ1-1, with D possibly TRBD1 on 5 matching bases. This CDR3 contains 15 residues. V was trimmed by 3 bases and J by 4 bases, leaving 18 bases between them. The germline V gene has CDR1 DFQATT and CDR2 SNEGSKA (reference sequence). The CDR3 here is CSASRPWVGGTEAFF. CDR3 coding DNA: TGCAGTGCTAGTCGCCCGTGGGTCGGGGGCACTGAAGCTTTCTTT.

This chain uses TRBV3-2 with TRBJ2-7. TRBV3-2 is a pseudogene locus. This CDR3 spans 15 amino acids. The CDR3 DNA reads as TGTGCCAGCAGCCAAGATCTTGGCAGATCCTACGAGCAGTACTTC. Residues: CASSQDLGRSYEQYF.

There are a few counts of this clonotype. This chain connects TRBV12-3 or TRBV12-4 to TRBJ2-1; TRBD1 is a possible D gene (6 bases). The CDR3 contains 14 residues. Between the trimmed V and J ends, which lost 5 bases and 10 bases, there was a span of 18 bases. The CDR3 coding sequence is TGTGCCAGCAGTCCTCCTCCAGGGGATCGGGAGCAGTTCTTC. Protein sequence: CASSPPPGDREQFF.

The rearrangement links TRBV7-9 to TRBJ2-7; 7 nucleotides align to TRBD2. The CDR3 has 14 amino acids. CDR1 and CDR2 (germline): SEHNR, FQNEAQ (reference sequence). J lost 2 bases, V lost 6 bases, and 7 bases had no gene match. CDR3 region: CASSSGGRAYEQYF. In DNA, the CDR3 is TGTGCCAGCAGTTCGGGAGGCAGGGCCTACGAGCAGTACTTC. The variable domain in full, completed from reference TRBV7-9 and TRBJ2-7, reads DTGVSQNPRHKITKRGQNVTFRCDPISEHNRLYWYRQTLGQGPEFLTYFQNEAQLEKSRLLSDRFSAERPKGSFSTLEIQRTEQGDSAMYLCASSSGGRAYEQYFGPGTRLTVT.

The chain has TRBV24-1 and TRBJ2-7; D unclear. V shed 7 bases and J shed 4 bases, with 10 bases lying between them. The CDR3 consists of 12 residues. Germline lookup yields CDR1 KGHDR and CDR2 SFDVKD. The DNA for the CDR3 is TGTGCCACCAGCCAGGACGGTTACGAGCAGTACTTC. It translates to CATSQDGYEQYF.

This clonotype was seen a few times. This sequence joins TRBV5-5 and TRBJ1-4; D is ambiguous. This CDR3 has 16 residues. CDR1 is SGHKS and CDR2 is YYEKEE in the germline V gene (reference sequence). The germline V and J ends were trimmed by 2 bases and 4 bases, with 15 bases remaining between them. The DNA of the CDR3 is TGTGCCAGCAGCTTATCCCCATCAGTCCTTAATGAAAAACTGTTTTTT. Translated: CASSLSPSVLNEKLFF. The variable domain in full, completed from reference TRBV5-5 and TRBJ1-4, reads DAGVTQSPTHLIKTRGQQVTLRCSPISGHKSVSWYQQVLGQGPQFIFQYYEKEERGRGNFPDRFSARQFPNYSSELNVNALLLGDSALYLCASSLSPSVLNEKLFFGSGTQLSVL.

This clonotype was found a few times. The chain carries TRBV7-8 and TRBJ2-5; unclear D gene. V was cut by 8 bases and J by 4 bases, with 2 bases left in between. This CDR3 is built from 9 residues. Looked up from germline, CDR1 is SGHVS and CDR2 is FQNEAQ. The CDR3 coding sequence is TGTGCCAGCGGAGAGACCCAGTACTTC. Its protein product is CASGETQYF.